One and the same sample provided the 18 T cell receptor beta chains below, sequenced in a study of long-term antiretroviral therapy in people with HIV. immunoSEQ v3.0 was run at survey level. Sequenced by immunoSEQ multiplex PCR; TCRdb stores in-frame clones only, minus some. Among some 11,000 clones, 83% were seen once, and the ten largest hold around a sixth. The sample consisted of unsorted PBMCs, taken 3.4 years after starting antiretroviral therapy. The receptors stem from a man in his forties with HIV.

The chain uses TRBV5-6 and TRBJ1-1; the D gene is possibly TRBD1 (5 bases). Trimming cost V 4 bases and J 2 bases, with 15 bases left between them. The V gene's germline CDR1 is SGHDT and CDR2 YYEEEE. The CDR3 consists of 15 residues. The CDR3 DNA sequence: TGTGCCAGCAGCATTAGACAGACCTCTAACACTGAAGCTTTCTTT. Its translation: CASSIRQTSNTEAFF.

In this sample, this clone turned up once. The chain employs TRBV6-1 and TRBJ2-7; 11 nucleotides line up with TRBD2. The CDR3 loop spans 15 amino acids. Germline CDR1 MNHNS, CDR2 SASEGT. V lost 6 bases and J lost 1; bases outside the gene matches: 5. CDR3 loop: CASSPLAGGSYEQYF. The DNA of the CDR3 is TGTGCCAGCAGCCCTCTAGCGGGAGGTTCCTACGAGCAGTACTTC.

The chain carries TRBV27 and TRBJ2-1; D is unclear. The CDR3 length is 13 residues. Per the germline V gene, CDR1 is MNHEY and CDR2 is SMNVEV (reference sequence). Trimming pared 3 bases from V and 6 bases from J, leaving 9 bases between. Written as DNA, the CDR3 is TGTGCCAGCAGTTTTAGGCAGTTCAATGAGCAGTTCTTC. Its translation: CASSFRQFNEQFF.

CDR3 sequence: CASSILGSQGNQPQHF. The DNA for the CDR3 is TGTGCCAGTAGTATACTGGGATCTCAGGGGAATCAGCCCCAGCATTTT. The J gene is TRBJ1-5, the V gene TRBV19; a weak D match, TRBD1 (6 bases). The CDR3 has 16 residues. With 2 bases removed from V and 4 bases from J, the gap between germline ends came to 15 bases. Germline lookup yields CDR1 LNHDA and CDR2 SQIVND (reference sequence).

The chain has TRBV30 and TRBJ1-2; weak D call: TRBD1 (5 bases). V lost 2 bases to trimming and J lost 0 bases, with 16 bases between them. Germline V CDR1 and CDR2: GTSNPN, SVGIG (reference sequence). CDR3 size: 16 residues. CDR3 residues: CAWSPPGARSNYGYTF. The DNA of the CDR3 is TGTGCCTGGAGTCCCCCCGGGGCCCGATCTAACTATGGCTACACCTTC.

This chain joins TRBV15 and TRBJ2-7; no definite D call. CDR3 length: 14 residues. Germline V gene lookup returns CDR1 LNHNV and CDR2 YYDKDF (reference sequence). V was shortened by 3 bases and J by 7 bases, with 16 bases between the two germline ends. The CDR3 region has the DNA TGTGCCACCAGCAGGGGCCGGCCTCCGAGAGAGCAGTACTTC. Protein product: CATSRGRPPREQYF.

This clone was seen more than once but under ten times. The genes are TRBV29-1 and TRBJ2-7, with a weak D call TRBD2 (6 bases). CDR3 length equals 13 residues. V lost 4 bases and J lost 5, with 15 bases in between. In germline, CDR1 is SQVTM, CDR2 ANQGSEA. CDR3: CSVVTGRSDEQYF. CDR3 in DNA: TGCAGCGTTGTGACGGGGAGGAGCGACGAGCAGTACTTC.

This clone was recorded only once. The CDR3 nucleotides read TGTGCCAGCAGCCCACAGGGGATCTATGGCTACACCTTC. This codes for CASSPQGIYGYTF. The chain carries TRBV9 and TRBJ1-2; 7 nucleotides match TRBD1. Losses at the gene ends were 4 bases for V and 4 bases for J; bases not matched to a gene: 4. Germline values: CDR1 SGDLS, CDR2 YYNGEE. The CDR3 sequence is 13 residues long. Supplemented by reference TRBV9 and TRBJ1-2, the full variable domain reads DSGVTQTPKHLITATGQRVTLRCSPRSGDLSVYWYQQSLDQGLQFLIQYYNGEERAKGNILERFSAQQFPDLHSELNLSSLELGDSALYFCASSPQGIYGYTFGSGTRLTVV.

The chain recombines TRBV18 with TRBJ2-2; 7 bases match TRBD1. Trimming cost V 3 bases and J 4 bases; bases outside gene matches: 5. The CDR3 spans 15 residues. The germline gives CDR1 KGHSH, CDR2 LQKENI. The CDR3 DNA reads TGTGCCAGCTCACCTGACAGGGTGGGCACCGGGGAGCTGTTTTTT. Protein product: CASSPDRVGTGELFF.

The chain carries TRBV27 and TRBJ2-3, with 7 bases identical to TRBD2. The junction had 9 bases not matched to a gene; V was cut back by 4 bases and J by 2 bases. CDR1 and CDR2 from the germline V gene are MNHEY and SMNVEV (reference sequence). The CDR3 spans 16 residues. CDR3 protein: CASSSAGDYLTDTQYF. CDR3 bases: TGTGCCAGCAGTTCTGCGGGGGACTACCTCACAGATACGCAGTATTTT.

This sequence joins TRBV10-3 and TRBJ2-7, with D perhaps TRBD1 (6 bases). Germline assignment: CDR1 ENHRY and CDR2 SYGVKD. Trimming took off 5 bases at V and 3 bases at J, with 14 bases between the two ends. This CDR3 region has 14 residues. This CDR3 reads CAISPRTENYEQYF. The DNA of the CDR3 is TGTGCCATCAGTCCTAGGACAGAGAACTACGAGCAGTACTTC.

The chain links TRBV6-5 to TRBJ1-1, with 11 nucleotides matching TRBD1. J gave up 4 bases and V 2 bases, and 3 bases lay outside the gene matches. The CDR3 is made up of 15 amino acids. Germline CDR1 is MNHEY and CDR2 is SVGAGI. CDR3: CASSYGDRGGTEAFF. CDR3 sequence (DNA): TGTGCCAGCAGTTACGGGGACAGGGGGGGCACTGAAGCTTTCTTT.

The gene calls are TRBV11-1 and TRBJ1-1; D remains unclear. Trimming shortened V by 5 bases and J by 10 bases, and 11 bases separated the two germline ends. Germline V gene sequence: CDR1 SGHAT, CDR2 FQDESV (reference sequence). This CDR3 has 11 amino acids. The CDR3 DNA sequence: TGTGCCAGCAGCATAGGTGGCCGAGCTTTCTTT. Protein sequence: CASSIGGRAFF. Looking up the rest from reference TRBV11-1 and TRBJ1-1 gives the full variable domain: EAEVAQSPRYKITEKSQAVAFWCDPISGHATLYWYRQILGQGPELLVQFQDESVVDDSQLPKDRFSAERLKGVDSTLKIQPAELGDSAMYLCASSIGGRAFFGQGTRLTVV.

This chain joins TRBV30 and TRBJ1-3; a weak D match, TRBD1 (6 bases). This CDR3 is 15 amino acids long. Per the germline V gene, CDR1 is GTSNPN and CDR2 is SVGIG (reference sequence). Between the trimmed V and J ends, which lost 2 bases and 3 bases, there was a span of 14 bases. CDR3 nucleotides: TGTGCCTGGAGTAGCTACAGGGCGTATGGAAACACCATATATTTT. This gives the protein CAWSSYRAYGNTIYF.

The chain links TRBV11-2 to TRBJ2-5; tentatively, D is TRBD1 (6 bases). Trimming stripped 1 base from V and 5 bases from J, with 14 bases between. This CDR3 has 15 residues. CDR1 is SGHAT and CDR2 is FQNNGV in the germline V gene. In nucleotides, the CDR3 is TGTGCCAGCAGCTTAGGGGGGCAGGGCTTTGAGACCCAGTACTTC. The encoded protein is CASSLGGQGFETQYF.

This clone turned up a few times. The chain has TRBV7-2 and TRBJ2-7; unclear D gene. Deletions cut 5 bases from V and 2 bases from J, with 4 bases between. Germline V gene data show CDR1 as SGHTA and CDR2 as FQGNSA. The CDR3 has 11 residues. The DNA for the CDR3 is TGTGCCAGCAGCCTCACCTACGAGCAGTACTTC. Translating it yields CASSLTYEQYF.

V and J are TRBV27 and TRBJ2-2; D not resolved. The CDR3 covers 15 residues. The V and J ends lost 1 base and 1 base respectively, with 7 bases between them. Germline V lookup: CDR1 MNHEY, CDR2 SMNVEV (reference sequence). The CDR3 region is CASSLFVGNTGELFF. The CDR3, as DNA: TGTGCCAGCAGTTTATTTGTAGGGAACACCGGGGAGCTGTTTTTT.

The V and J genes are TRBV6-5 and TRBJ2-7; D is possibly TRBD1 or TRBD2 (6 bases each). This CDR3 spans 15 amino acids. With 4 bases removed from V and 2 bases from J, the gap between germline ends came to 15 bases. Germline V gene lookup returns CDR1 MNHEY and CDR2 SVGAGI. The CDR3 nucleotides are TGTGCCAGCAGTTCCGGGGGCATCACCACCTACGAGCAGTACTTC. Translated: CASSSGGITTYEQYF.